Listed here is a single T cell receptor (beta chain). The clone's antigen remains unknown. Nothing much larger sits one base from this clone, and base qualities are not available. The data belong to a study of cytomegalovirus exposure and HLA in healthy donors (dated by TCRdb to about 2017). Background for the entire study: In an earlier analysis of about 560 of the donors, roughly 300 Gb of sequence data and approximately 100 million unique TCR beta sequences from some 170 million T cells were reported. Approximately 310 gigabases of sequencing data and roughly 81 million unique TCR sequences made up an early release that covered some 640 HLA-typed donors. Of the 350 to 400 genotyped donors, approximately 83% fell in the genetic ancestry cluster associated with self-reported Caucasian donors. The study was designed to test whether signatures of past pathogen exposure could be identified by cataloging public T cell receptors. The study profiled the T cell repertoires of approximately 700 subjects by immunosequencing and related them to cytomegalovirus serostatus. In addition to the first cohort of 650 to 750 subjects, a separate validation cohort of some 120 different subjects was used. To predict cytomegalovirus infection status, the study brought together high-throughput TCR immunosequencing, statistical association of individual TCRs with disease status, and machine learning. A later analysis re-examined previously published TCR beta repertoires from about 700 donors and added high-resolution HLA genotyping to investigate patterns of TCR occurrence. The later analysis used no new phenotypic data to find candidate immune exposures, relying instead on TCR beta sequences and their occurrence across donors. To decide whether each TCR beta V gene segment behaved as functional or pseudogenic, an earlier analysis of some 580 of the donors relied on high-throughput TCR beta sequencing. Donor age, sex, ethnicity and CMV serostatus were compiled alongside the repertoire data. In a later genetic analysis, genome-wide SNP genotypes for about three fifths of the 666 donors were used, and that subset was treated as a discovery cohort. All discovery cohort repertoires had been generated on a single sequencing platform. HLA typing included class I and class II loci at four-digit resolution. Typing coverage varied by locus: roughly 620-640 donors for A, B, C, DRB1 and DQB1; about 520 for DQA1; 606 for DPA1; more than 450 for DPB1. A few DR-DQ haplotypes were handled as single units for association and clustering because linkage in the cohort was strong. Among 300 to 450 genotyped donors of the cohort, an average of about 240,000 unique TCR beta nucleotide sequences were sequenced per donor, about a sixth of them non-productive. The paper as a whole reports these results and caveats: In a later analysis, several top co-occurrence clusters were reported to appear linked to parvovirus B19, influenza, CMV and Epstein-Barr virus. Linkage disequilibrium might explain the correlated functional status among segregating V segments, but an unknown experimental factor could not be excluded. At a false discovery rate of 0.05, a later analysis linked under 20,000 TCR beta sequences to specific HLA alleles. In vitro tests confirmed that a few of the cytomegalovirus-associated TCR beta chains recognize cytomegalovirus antigens. In an earlier analysis of 500 to 650 of the donors, most TCR beta V segments appeared in productive rearrangements about 87% or about 30% of the time, broadly matching IMGT annotations. HLA typing was unavailable for some donors at each locus, so association tests used only the typed subset. Most TCR sequences were observed very rarely across donors, whereas some public TCRs were present in many individuals. Fewer than 20 rarely observed V segments, including chromosome 9 orphons, were excluded from the earlier analysis of approximately 600 of the donors because counts were too low. Most CMV-associated TCR beta chains appeared to be HLA-restricted in a later analysis, and the HLA associations seemed to be driven largely by CMV exposure. It was suggested by the authors that the approach could potentially be generalized to other disease states and immunological phenotypes. A later genetic analysis associated a missense DCLRE1C variant with V-gene and J-gene trimming of TCR beta chains, and an independent cohort replicated the association. A further reported finding was that TCR beta sequences accurately predicted the HLA-A and HLA-B alleles for most subjects in the first cohort. According to a later genetic analysis, donors in an Asian-associated ancestry cluster had fewer N-insertions in productive TCRs than the roughly 700-donor mean. A cluster of highly shared sequence variants was judged likely to represent a technical artifact of the sequencing pipeline. Some IMGT-functional V segments, including TRBV6-2 and TRBV6-3, could not be told apart with the 87-base-pair reads, so those segments were excluded. The cohort was sequenced for TCR beta chains only, and without alpha or paired-chain data the features that could be detected were limited. CMV serostatus was the only immune exposure information available for the cohort. In both the original and validation cohorts, the classifier was reported to diagnose cytomegalovirus status with high specificity and sensitivity. In a later analysis, HLA-associated TCR beta chains were found to be more clonally expanded and to have lower generation probabilities than equally common non-associated chains. In the study, roughly 160 TCR beta chains were listed as associated with cytomegalovirus. In a later analysis, TCR association rates were found to vary across HLA loci, with the most associated TCRs seen for DRB1 alleles and the fewest for HLA-C alleles. Strong co-occurrence of HLA alleles, especially DR and DQ, made assigning TCR associations to individual alleles difficult. Sequencing depth was assumed to be roughly uniform across donors in the presence/absence analyses, though that assumption may not hold.

In total, approximately 610 healthy bone marrow donors made up the cohort. At the time of sampling, every cohort member was nominally healthy, though immune exposures that went unrecorded were likely present. The donor was CMV seronegative and belonged to the group of 352 seronegative cohort members. A peripheral blood sample was provided by each donor, and peripheral blood mononuclear cells were used for TCR beta sequencing. The Qiagen DNeasy Blood Extraction Kit was used to extract genomic DNA from the blood cell samples. Libraries were prepared through the immunoSEQ multiplex PCR assay. For the multiplex PCR, a mixture combining 60 forward primers for TCR Vbeta segments and 13 reverse primers for TCR Jbeta segments was used. The CDR3 region of rearranged TCR beta genes was amplified from genomic DNA by a multiplex PCR assay. The amplified TCR beta libraries were sequenced on the Illumina HiSeq System as 87-base-pair reads. The published analysis was carried out like this. Across the 640 or so repertoires, a later analysis counted 80 million or so unique TCR beta chains, 8.5 million to 12 million of which were shared by at least two donors. Raw reads were error-corrected and collapsed into unique sequences with a nearest-neighbor algorithm that merged closely related sequences to remove PCR and sequencing errors. Alignment of CDR3 sequences to IMGT reference sequences was used to assign V, D and J gene segments. For a sequence to be retained, a match of at least six nucleotides to both a V gene segment and a J gene segment was required. Rearrangements were classified as productive when the CDR3 lacked stop codons and remained in frame with V and J, and all other rearrangements were classified as non-productive. CDR3 was defined according to IMGT convention as the region running from the second conserved V-encoded cysteine to the conserved J-encoded phenylalanine. The earlier analysis of approximately 590 of the donors excluded any sequence lacking an unambiguous match to a single V gene segment. In an earlier analysis of 587 of the donors, V segments were called functional above 56.7% productive rearrangements and were called segregating when the between-donor standard deviation exceeded 5%. A statistical classification framework was built for diagnosing cytomegalovirus status from the catalog of TCR beta chain sequences. In a later analysis, V and J genes were assigned by comparing TCR nucleotide sequences against IMGT/GENE-DB human TR gene sequences. In a later analysis, CDR3 sequences and most-parsimonious VDJ recombination scenarios were assigned using the TCRdist pipeline. In a later analysis, each TCR beta chain was defined by its CDR3 amino acid sequence together with its V-gene family, and reads without a unique V-gene family were excluded. As a way to deal with suspected cross-contamination and a sequencing artifact, a later analysis dropped nearly 600 nucleotide sequences that were highly shared and had low generation probability. In a later analysis, a clonal expansion index was calculated for each public chain from normalized within-repertoire ranks of inferred template counts. Generation probabilities in a later analysis came from a VDJ recombination model fitted to out-of-frame rearrangements, and those results were checked against IGoR. A later analysis scored TCR-TCR, TCR-HLA and TCR-CMV co-occurrence with hypergeometric tests, applying a repertoire-size bias correction to TCR pairs. In a later analysis, false discovery rates were estimated by permuting HLA or CMV assignments 20 times. A later analysis grouped co-occurring TCRs with DBSCAN, adding TCRdist sequence similarity when clustering within HLA-allele-positive subsets. Co-occurrence clustering excluded repertoires with fewer than 30,000 or more than 120,000 public chains, plus five with anomalous nucleotide sharing. The immuneACCESS repertoire file appears here via TCRdb, limited to in-frame rearrangements. These files lack a portion of the clones; in checked studies, under half of the deficit traces to unresolved V genes, and the cause of the others is not known. V and J calls and clone size are given by that table; D and trimming were obtained from the DNA. For this sample there are some 140,000 clones; 80% appear just once. About 2% of the sample comes from the top ten.

Per the germline V gene, SGHAT is the CDR1 and FQNNGV is the CDR2. Trimming removed 1 base from V and 0 bases from J, leaving 7 bases between the germline ends. Its CDR3 holds 14 amino acids, cysteine through phenylalanine. The only DNA kept is the CDR3, 42 bases in frame from the first base. Material for sequencing was PBMCs. The V gene is TRBV11-2 and the J gene is TRBJ2-7; perhaps TRBD2 is the D gene, with 5 bases matching. This clonotype was sampled from a man aged 25 to 40 in good health and CMV-seronegative. The DNA reads as follows: TGTGCCAGCAGCTTAGTGGACTTCTCCTACGAGCAGTACTTC. It translates to CASSLVDFSYEQYF.